The rows below give T cell receptor beta chains drawn from one sample of a study of cytomegalovirus exposure and HLA in healthy donors. Measured with immunoSEQ multiplex PCR; TCRdb has only the in-frame clones, and not every one. The repertoire holds 45,000 to 65,000 clones, with roughly 93% as singletons. The sequenced sample consisted of PBMCs. Receptors were obtained from a young woman in good health and CMV-seropositive. Each CDR3 is given with its conserved first and last residue. The D gene is left open where the match is weak. Part of the rows lack a size; the others show once, few, many or a class for expanded clones.

>TRBJ1-2|.|.|TRBV9
CASSFLTAAVANYGYTF
TGTGCCAGCAGTTTCTTGACAGCTGCGGTAGCTAACTATGGCTACACCTTC
>TRBJ1-1|.|.|TRBV29-1
CSVGGGGREAFF
TGCAGCGTTGGTGGCGGGGGCCGTGAAGCTTTCTTT
>TRBJ1-1|.|TRBD1|TRBV7-2
CASSFGQGAPSTEAFF
TGTGCCAGCAGCTTCGGTCAGGGGGCCCCGAGCACTGAAGCTTTCTTT
>TRBJ2-7|.|.|TRBV15
CATSRGPQDEQYF
TGTGCCACCAGCAGGGGGCCTCAAGACGAGCAGTACTTC
>TRBJ1-1|.|.|TRBV27
CASSPAGGGETFF
TGTGCCAGCAGTCCCGCGGGGGGGGGAGAAACTTTCTTT
>TRBJ1-3|.|TRBD1|TRBV4-1
CASSLQTGPGNTIYF
TGCGCCAGCAGCCTTCAGACAGGGCCTGGAAACACCATATATTTT
>TRBJ1-3|once|.|TRBV19
CASTQSLAGLNSGNTIYF
TGTGCCAGTACTCAAAGCCTTGCTGGACTGAACTCTGGAAACACCATATATTTT
>TRBJ1-6|.|TRBD1|TRBV30
CAWGRDRLSSYNSPLHF
TGTGCCTGGGGAAGGGACAGGCTCAGCTCCTATAATTCACCCCTCCACTTT
>TRBJ1-5|once|TRBD1|TRBV25-1
CASSEQGNQPQHF
TGTGCCAGCAGCGAACAGGGGAATCAGCCCCAGCATTTT
>TRBJ2-7|.|TRBD1|TRBV7-6
CASSPGQGFYEQYF
TGTGCCAGCAGCCCCGGACAGGGGTTCTACGAGCAGTACTTC
>TRBJ1-3|.|.|TRBV2
CASSESERSTIYF
TGTGCCAGCAGTGAATCCGAAAGGAGCACCATATATTTT
>TRBJ2-5|once|TRBD2|TRBV10-1
CASSDIAGGKETQYF
TGCGCCAGCAGTGATATAGCGGGGGGGAAAGAGACCCAGTACTTC
>TRBJ2-3|.|TRBD2|TRBV7-2
CASSYSGGVADTQYF
TGTGCCAGCAGCTATAGCGGGGGGGTGGCAGATACGCAGTATTTT
>TRBJ1-1|.|.|TRBV25-1
CASSELGIGNTEAFF
TGTGCCAGCAGTGAATTGGGCATTGGCAACACTGAAGCTTTCTTT
>TRBJ1-6|.|.|TRBV5-1
CASSLGLEREPLHF
TGCGCCAGCAGCTTGGGATTAGAGCGAGAACCCCTCCACTTT
>TRBJ1-2|.|TRBD1|TRBV2
CASSEADRGSYGYTF
TGTGCCAGCAGTGAAGCAGACAGGGGGTCCTATGGCTACACCTTC
>TRBJ2-1|few|.|TRBV27
CASSLSYAYNEQFF
TGTGCCAGCAGTTTATCCTACGCCTACAATGAGCAGTTCTTC
>TRBJ1-1|.|.|TRBV7-9
CATAPGSPLNTEAFF
TGTGCCACTGCACCCGGGAGCCCCTTGAACACTGAAGCTTTCTTT
>TRBJ2-3|.|.|TRBV10-1
CASSETSRPDTQYF
TGCGCCAGCAGTGAGACTAGCAGGCCAGATACGCAGTATTTT
>TRBJ1-1|.|.|TRBV6-5
CASSYSFGGTEAFF
TGTGCCAGCAGTTACTCGTTCGGGGGGACTGAAGCTTTCTTT
>TRBJ2-1|.|.|TRBV11-3
CASSLGGGRSEQFF
TGTGCCAGCAGCTTAGGGGGGGGCAGATCGGAGCAGTTCTTC
>TRBJ1-2|.|.|TRBV2
CASSHGLKFGYTF
TGTGCCAGCAGTCACGGGTTGAAGTTTGGCTACACCTTC
>TRBJ1-6|.|.|TRBV4-1
CASSQPQGMGYNSPLHF
TGCGCCAGCAGCCAACCTCAGGGGATGGGCTATAATTCACCCCTCCACTTT
>TRBJ1-1|.|TRBD1|TRBV15
CATSEDRVTEAFF
TGTGCCACCAGCGAGGACAGGGTAACTGAAGCTTTCTTT
>TRBJ2-5|.|.|TRBV6-6
CASSYLGQQETQYF
TGTGCCAGCAGTTACCTAGGACAGCAAGAGACCCAGTACTTC
>TRBJ2-2|.|.|TRBV5-1
CASIQAQGGLNTGELFF
TGCGCCAGCATCCAAGCCCAGGGCGGTTTGAACACCGGGGAGCTGTTTTTT
>TRBJ1-3|.|.|TRBV12-5
CASGFKGSDSNPFGNTIYF
TGTGCTAGTGGTTTCAAGGGCTCGGACAGTAATCCCTTTGGAAACACCATATATTTT
>TRBJ1-2|.|.|TRBV28
CASSQAHGYTF
TGTGCCAGCAGTCAGGCCCATGGCTACACCTTC